This passage covers 23 T cell receptor beta chains from one sample sequenced in a study of early T cells in non-severe SARS-CoV-2 infection. TCRdb processed the 5' RACE reads anew with MiXCR; each CDR3 protein has one entry. Seen here are under 35,000 distinct CDR3 sequences, less than 8.5% observed once, and the top ten hold less than 5%. What was sequenced was whole blood. The origin of the receptors is an adult who was a healthcare worker with PCR-confirmed SARS-CoV-2 infection or an uninfected control (not recorded which).

The chain has TRBV28 and TRBJ1-5, with D unresolved. V shed 5 bases and J shed 3 bases, with 11 bases lying between them. This CDR3 is built from 14 residues. Germline V gene data show CDR1 as MDHEN and CDR2 as SYDVKM. CDR3 in DNA: TGTGCCAGCAGTCAAATGGGGTCCAATCAGCCCCAGCATTTT. It codes for CASSQMGSNQPQHF.

CDR3 DNA sequence: TGTGCCAGCAGCGAATCCCCCGGTTACGAGCAGTACTTC. Encoded protein: CASSESPGYEQYF. The chain has TRBV3-1 and TRBJ2-7, with D hard to call. Trimming took off 5 bases at V and 4 bases at J, with 12 bases between the two ends. The CDR3 is made up of 13 amino acids. Per germline, CDR1 LGHDT and CDR2 YNNKEL (reference sequence).

This clonotype was observed at least ten times. The J gene is TRBJ2-3, the V gene TRBV7-2; TRBD1 aligns across 7 bases. The junction had 14 bases not matched to a gene; V was cut back by 8 bases and J by 6 bases. Germline CDR1 SGHTA, CDR2 FQGNSA. The CDR3 length is 15 residues. CDR3 coding DNA: TGTGCCAGCGCGGCCGGGACAGCCGTGCCCGATACGCAGTATTTT. This sequence encodes CASAAGTAVPDTQYF.

The J gene is TRBJ2-2, the V gene TRBV7-9, with D possibly being TRBD1 (5 bases). The CDR3 is 16 residues long. The V end was cut by 6 bases, the J end by 4 bases, with 18 bases between. Germline CDR1 reads SEHNR; CDR2 reads FQNEAQ (reference sequence). This chain's CDR3 is CASSPRASARTGELFF. CDR3 DNA: TGTGCCAGCAGTCCCAGGGCCTCGGCACGCACCGGGGAGCTGTTTTTT.

The V call is TRBV28, the J call TRBJ2-5; D is uncertain. The CDR3 spans 13 residues. Deletions cut 5 bases from V and 3 bases from J, with 10 bases between. CDR1 is MDHEN and CDR2 is SYDVKM in the germline V gene. The CDR3 sequence: CASSTPAKETQYF. In nucleotides, the CDR3 is TGTGCCAGCAGTACGCCAGCGAAAGAGACCCAGTACTTC.

This clonotype has at least ten counts. The rearrangement links TRBV7-8 to TRBJ2-1, with D perhaps TRBD2 (6 bases). CDR3 length: 19 amino acids. The germline V and J ends were trimmed by 5 bases and 4 bases, with 27 bases remaining between them. CDR1 and CDR2 (germline): SGHVS, FQNEAQ. CDR3 sequence reads: CASSDIAEVVGTEYNEQFF. The CDR3 nucleotides read TGTGCCAGCAGCGATATAGCGGAGGTTGTGGGGACGGAGTACAATGAGCAGTTCTTC.

The chain couples TRBV3-1 to TRBJ2-3; D unclear. CDR1 and CDR2 from the germline V gene are LGHDT and YNNKEL (reference sequence). V lost 1 base, J lost 4 bases, and 6 bases lay in between. The CDR3 is 13 amino acids. The CDR3 region has the DNA TGTGCCAGCAGCCAAGCTATCGCAGATACGCAGTATTTT. This translates into CASSQAIADTQYF.

At least ten counts were recorded for this clonotype. V gene TRBV7-9 combines with J gene TRBJ2-7, with 8 bases lining up with TRBD2. The V and J ends lost 5 bases and 4 bases, in that order; junction bases with no gene match: 10. The CDR3 spans 15 residues. The germline V gene encodes CDR1 SEHNR and CDR2 FQNEAQ (reference sequence). The CDR3 loop reads CASSEAGTRNYEQYF. CDR3 nucleotides: TGTGCCAGCAGCGAAGCCGGGACTAGAAATTACGAGCAGTACTTC.

This clonotype has more than one count but fewer than ten. This chain links TRBV2 with TRBJ2-1; a weak D match, TRBD1 (6 bases). Trimming took off 7 bases at V and 4 bases at J, with 14 bases between the two ends. Germline V gives CDR1 SNHLY, CDR2 FYNNEI. The CDR3 runs to 14 residues. The CDR3 here is CASMGLQGYNEQFF. The CDR3 DNA reads TGTGCCAGCATGGGGCTACAGGGATACAATGAGCAGTTCTTC.

Ten or more counts support this clonotype. The J gene is TRBJ1-3, the V gene TRBV7-2, with D unclear. The V and J ends lost 0 bases and 6 bases respectively, with 12 bases between them. The length of the CDR3 is 15 residues. Germline CDR1 SGHTA, CDR2 FQGNSA. The CDR3 loop is CASSLAWTSINTIYF. The DNA for the CDR3 is TGTGCCAGCAGCTTAGCTTGGACCTCAATAAACACCATATATTTT.

This clonotype appeared many times. The chain uses TRBV6-6 and TRBJ2-1, with D perhaps TRBD2 (6 bases). With 4 bases removed from V and 5 bases from J, the gap between germline ends came to 21 bases. Germline V lookup: CDR1 MNHNY, CDR2 SVGAGI (reference sequence). The CDR3 runs to 17 residues. CDR3 region: CASSLCGSGCGDNEQFF. The CDR3 region has the DNA TGTGCCAGCAGTTTATGCGGTAGCGGATGTGGGGACAATGAGCAGTTCTTC.

This clonotype was recorded many times. V is TRBV20-1 and J is TRBJ1-5; perhaps TRBD1 as D (5 bases). The CDR3 contains 16 residues. Looked up from germline, CDR1 is DFQATT and CDR2 is SNEGSKA (reference sequence). Trimming pared 0 bases from V and 4 bases from J, leaving 16 bases between. The CDR3 nucleotides read TGCAGTGCTAGAGAACCCAGGGACGGTAAAAATCAGCCCCAGCATTTT. This encodes CSAREPRDGKNQPQHF.

This clonotype has at least ten counts. The chain joins TRBV28 to TRBJ2-1; D is undetermined. CDR1 and CDR2 from the germline V gene are MDHEN and SYDVKM. The ends were cut back, 1 base at V and 8 bases at J, with 6 bases in the middle. The CDR3 loop spans 12 amino acids. The chain's CDR3 is CASSLSADEQFF. CDR3 bases: TGTGCCAGCAGTTTATCCGCCGATGAGCAGTTCTTC.

The chain is built from TRBV7-2 and TRBJ2-3, with 7 bases fitting TRBD1. The CDR3 is 14 residues long. V dropped 8 bases and J dropped 2; count of bases not matched to a gene: 7. Germline CDR1 SGHTA, CDR2 FQGNSA. The CDR3 sequence: CASGPTGFTDTQYF. In DNA, the CDR3 is TGTGCCAGCGGACCGACAGGGTTCACAGATACGCAGTATTTT. Together with reference TRBV7-2 and TRBJ2-3, the CDR3 gives the full variable domain: GAGVSQSPSNKVTEKGKDVELRCDPISGHTALYWYRQSLGQGLEFLIYFQGNSAPDKSGLPSDRFSAERTGGSVSTLTIQRTQQEDSAVYLCASGPTGFTDTQYFGPGTRLTVL.

This clonotype appeared a few times. The genes are TRBV12-5 and TRBJ2-5; D not certain. This CDR3 spans 10 amino acids. V lost 8 bases to trimming and J lost 9 bases, with 10 bases between them. Germline lookup yields CDR1 LGHNT and CDR2 FRNRAP. The CDR3: CASPRLAQYF. CDR3 nucleotides: TGTGCTAGTCCTCGTTTGGCCCAGTACTTC.

This clonotype showed up many times. V is TRBV20-1 and J is TRBJ2-1, with 11 bases that match TRBD2. This CDR3 comprises 13 residues. V trimming: 5 bases; J trimming: 3 bases; junction bases outside the gene matches: 0. Germline assignment: CDR1 DFQATT and CDR2 SNEGSKA (reference sequence). The CDR3: CSAGTSGYNEQFF. The CDR3 region has the DNA TGCAGTGCTGGGACTAGCGGCTACAATGAGCAGTTCTTC.

In its sample, this clonotype was seen a few times. The chain has TRBV5-1 and TRBJ2-7; D is possibly TRBD1 or TRBD2 (5 bases each). This CDR3 region has 15 residues. V lost 4 bases to trimming and J lost 3 bases, with 17 bases between them. Germline lookup yields CDR1 SGHRS and CDR2 YFSETQ. The CDR3 DNA sequence: TGCGCCAGCAGCGCTTCCGGGACGTCGGTCTACGAGCAGTACTTC. It yields the protein CASSASGTSVYEQYF.

The rearrangement links TRBV7-4 to TRBJ2-7; D call uncertain. Germline values: CDR1 SGHVT, CDR2 SQSDAQ. Trimming took 7 bases from V and 2 from J, leaving 15 bases between them. This CDR3 contains 14 residues. The CDR3 is CASTFHKGAYEQYF. The CDR3 DNA sequence: TGTGCCAGCACCTTTCACAAGGGCGCCTACGAGCAGTACTTC.

Only a few counts were recorded for this clonotype. J is TRBJ2-5 and V is TRBV5-1, with D perhaps matching TRBD1 or TRBD2 (5 bases each). Germline V gene lookup returns CDR1 SGHRS and CDR2 YFSETQ. The ends were cut back, 3 bases at V and 0 bases at J, with 9 bases in the middle. This CDR3 has 14 amino acids. Here the CDR3 reads CASSSGPYQETQYF. CDR3 bases: TGCGCCAGCAGCTCGGGGCCCTACCAAGAGACCCAGTACTTC.

This clonotype has a count of ten or more. The rearrangement links TRBV25-1 to TRBJ2-5; 9 bases agree with TRBD2. V trimming: 0 bases; J trimming: 7 bases; junction bases outside the gene matches: 6. CDR3 length: 15 amino acids. The germline CDR1 and CDR2 sequences are MGHDK and SYGVNS. This CDR3 reads CASSEYKPSGTTQYF. The CDR3 DNA reads as TGTGCCAGCAGTGAATATAAGCCTAGCGGGACGACCCAGTACTTC.

This clonotype appeared a few times. The V gene is TRBV6-5, the J gene TRBJ2-4; D gene ambiguous. V gave up 0 bases and J gave up 0 bases, with 6 bases separating them. The V gene's germline CDR1 is MNHEY and CDR2 SVGAGI. The CDR3 spans 15 residues. The CDR3 loop is CASSYSDLAKNIQYF. CDR3 nucleotide sequence: TGTGCCAGCAGTTACTCTGACCTAGCCAAAAACATTCAGTACTTC.

This clonotype was observed many times. V gene TRBV4-2 combines with J gene TRBJ2-7, with a possible D match to TRBD2 (6 bases). The germline V gene encodes CDR1 LGHNA and CDR2 YNFKEQ. The CDR3 totals 17 residues. Trimming cost V 0 bases and J 1 base, with 16 bases left between them. The CDR3 region is CASSQDRSGGISYEQYF. Written as DNA, the CDR3 is TGTGCCAGCAGCCAAGATCGGAGCGGAGGGATTTCCTACGAGCAGTACTTC.

This rearrangement joins TRBV6-6 to TRBJ2-3, with 9 bases identical to TRBD2. J gave up 3 bases and V 4 bases, and 5 bases lay outside the gene matches. Per the germline V gene, CDR1 is MNHNY and CDR2 is SVGAGI (reference sequence). The CDR3 loop spans 15 amino acids. This CDR3 is CASSLAREGTDTQYF. The CDR3 bases are TGTGCCAGCAGTTTGGCGCGGGAGGGTACAGATACGCAGTATTTT.